Listed below are T cell receptor beta chains from one sample, sequenced in a study of shared clonotypes between healthy human individuals. The repertoire was sequenced with immunoSEQ multiplex PCR; TCRdb's copy has only in-frame clones and lacks some. The repertoire has around 240,000 clones, approximately 65% of them found once; the top ten carry 8.5% to 14%. The sequencing sample was made of memory CD4+ T cells sorted from blood. These TCRs come from a man aged 25 to 40 in good health. Each CDR3 is given with its conserved first and last residue. A D gene is named only where the DNA matches it firmly. Only some rows state a clone size, as once, few, many or a class for expanded clones.

cdr3_aa cdr3_nt v_call clone_size d_call j_call
CASSEAGGNTEAFF TGTGCCAGCAGTGAAGCGGGGGGAAACACTGAAGCTTTCTTT TRBV2 NA NA TRBJ1-1
CASSPAYAGDLTGELFF TGTGCCAGCTCACCAGCGTATGCGGGAGACCTCACCGGGGAGCTGTTTTTT TRBV18 NA TRBD2 TRBJ2-2
CASSPGHSGNTIYF TGTGCCAGCAGCCCAGGACACTCTGGAAACACCATATATTTT TRBV7-3 once NA TRBJ1-3
CASSRWEREGETQYF TGTGCCAGCAGCCGGTGGGAGCGGGAAGGAGAGACCCAGTACTTC TRBV7-2 once TRBD2 TRBJ2-5
CSVPGTGGAETQYF TGCAGCGTTCCCGGGACAGGGGGCGCGGAGACCCAGTACTTC TRBV29-1 NA TRBD1 TRBJ2-5
CASSPLRDRGYEQYF TGTGCCAGCAGCCCTCTCCGGGACAGGGGCTACGAGCAGTACTTC TRBV28 many TRBD1 TRBJ2-7
CASSLEPSTDTQYF TGTGCCAGCAGCTTAGAGCCTAGCACAGATACGCAGTATTTT TRBV7-6 NA NA TRBJ2-3
CASSSTSGRGETQYF TGTGCCAGCAGCTCGACTAGCGGGAGGGGAGAGACCCAGTACTTC TRBV7-8 NA TRBD2 TRBJ2-5
CASSLGLAGRRSYEQYF TGCGCCAGCAGCTTGGGACTAGCGGGAAGACGCTCCTACGAGCAGTACTTC TRBV5-1 NA TRBD2 TRBJ2-7
CASKRTRQDTQYF TGTGCCAGCAAAAGGACCAGGCAAGATACGCAGTATTTT TRBV27 NA NA TRBJ2-3
CASSSTGIRSLRSGANVLTF TGTGCTAGCAGCTCTACAGGGATCCGGAGCCTTCGCTCTGGGGCCAACGTCCTGACTTTC TRBV7-7 NA NA TRBJ2-6
CASSYSLSMNTEAFF TGTGCCAGCTCATATAGCCTGAGCATGAACACTGAAGCTTTCTTT TRBV18 few NA TRBJ1-1
CASSFRQTGTGRGNTIYF TGTGCCAGCAGCTTTCGACAAACCGGGACAGGGAGGGGAAACACCATATATTTT TRBV7-2 NA TRBD1 TRBJ1-3
CASSDGVAPPYEQYF TGTGCCAGCAGTGACGGGGTGGCCCCCCCCTACGAGCAGTACTTC TRBV6-1 NA NA TRBJ2-7
CATRREQANQPQHF TGTGCCACCAGAAGAGAGCAGGCCAATCAGCCCCAGCATTTT TRBV15 NA NA TRBJ1-5
CASSPSVQSYEQYF TGCGCCAGCAGTCCTAGCGTGCAATCCTACGAGCAGTACTTC TRBV10-1 NA NA TRBJ2-7
CASSSRIRGFQETQYF TGTGCCAGCAGCTCACGTATCCGGGGCTTCCAAGAGACCCAGTACTTC TRBV7-8 NA NA TRBJ2-5
CATSRAGGGGNTIYF TGTGCCACCAGCAGAGCGGGGGGCGGTGGAAACACCATATATTTT TRBV15 NA NA TRBJ1-3
CASSLRGTLNTEAFF TGTGCCAGCAGCTTACGGGGGACTCTGAACACTGAAGCTTTCTTT TRBV13 NA NA TRBJ1-1
CASSPLPGQGRNEQFF TGTGCCAGCTCACCACTCCCGGGACAGGGTAGGAATGAGCAGTTCTTC TRBV18 NA TRBD1 TRBJ2-1
CASSVAQGAGYNGQFF TGTGCCAGCAGCGTAGCTCAGGGGGCTGGCTACAATGGTCAGTTCTTC TRBV9 once TRBD1 TRBJ2-1
CASSTAVGTSGRYNEQFF TGTGCCAGCAGCACGGCGGTCGGGACTAGCGGGAGATATAATGAGCAGTTCTTC TRBV7-2 NA TRBD2 TRBJ2-1
CASSFDGKLFF TGTGCCAGCAGCTTCGATGGAAAACTGTTTTTT TRBV7-6 few NA TRBJ1-4
CASSPDRGREKLFF TGTGCCAGCAGCCCGGACAGGGGTCGCGAAAAACTGTTTTTT TRBV11-2 NA TRBD1 TRBJ1-4
CASSLPQGGIYEQYF TGTGCCAGCAGCCTCCCGCAGGGTGGGATTTACGAGCAGTACTTC TRBV11-2 NA NA TRBJ2-7
CASSLRPTGQGETQYF TGTGCCAGCAGCTTACGACCGACGGGACAGGGGGAGACCCAGTACTTC TRBV7-2 NA TRBD1 TRBJ2-5
CASSVSPSSISGNTIYF TGTGCCAGCAGCGTAAGCCCCTCAAGTATCTCTGGAAACACCATATATTTT TRBV9 once NA TRBJ1-3
CASGETASGGGYTF TGTGCCAGCGGTGAGACGGCCTCGGGTGGTGGCTACACCTTC TRBV2 few NA TRBJ1-2